This T cell receptor (beta chain) was recovered during a study of cytomegalovirus exposure and HLA in healthy donors. PCR primers comprised 60 Vbeta and 13 Jbeta primers. Assay used: immunoSEQ multiplex PCR; TCRdb lists only in-frame clones, some missing. The table lists 130,000 to 150,000 clones, 65% to 80% of them singletons. This TCR was sampled from a man between 40 and 49 years old in good health and CMV-seropositive. The sequenced sample was PBMCs.

In nucleotides, the CDR3 is TGTGCCAGCAGCGTACGGGAAGGGTCGAGGGAGCAGTACTTC. Its protein product is CASSVREGSREQYF. V usage is TRBV9 and J usage is TRBJ2-7, with D possibly TRBD2 on 5 matching bases. V was clipped by 1 base and J by 7 bases, with 15 bases between them. Germline CDR1 is SGDLS and CDR2 is YYNGEE. This CDR3 contains 14 residues. The full variable domain, with the rest looked up from reference TRBV9 and TRBJ2-7, is DSGVTQTPKHLITATGQRVTLRCSPRSGDLSVYWYQQSLDQGLQFLIQYYNGEERAKGNILERFSAQQFPDLHSELNLSSLELGDSALYFCASSVREGSREQYFGPGTRLTVT.